This T cell receptor (beta chain) was profiled in a study of T cells in Graves' hyperthyroidism and ophthalmopathy. Study-level findings and limits: Ophthalmopathy got predicted by the model a median approximately six months before its onset.

What was amplified from RNA transcripts were TCR beta CDR3 regions. Researchers ran a first-round RT-PCR on the TCR CDR3 using the HTBI primer set. One entry per CDR3 protein, called by TCRdb with MiXCR from the multiplex PCR reads. The data show hundreds of thousands of distinct CDR3 sequences, 12% to 15% seen once. This CDR3 has 16 amino acids. CDR1 is MNHNY and CDR2 is SVGAGI in the germline V gene (reference sequence). V shed 2 bases, J shed 2 bases, and the junction held 8 bases outside the gene matches. This clonotype was counted many times. Its antigen is as yet unknown. The sequencing sample was made of blood. This sequence originates from a middle-aged woman with Graves' hyperthyroidism. This chain uses TRBV6-6 with TRBJ2-5; 7 nucleotides match TRBD2. CDR3 loop: CASSYGGLAEQETQYF. As DNA, the CDR3 is TGTGCCAGCAGTTACGGTGGGCTAGCGGAGCAAGAGACCCAGTACTTC.